These 20 T cell receptor beta chains were sequenced from one sample in a study of T cell responses to AZD1222 COVID-19 vaccine. TCRdb keeps only in-frame clones here, not all; method: immunoSEQ multiplex PCR. This table holds more than 150,000 clones, 85% to 90% found once. The input for sequencing was peripheral blood, taken on day 0 of AZD1222 vaccination. These receptors all come from an adult in good health.

V is TRBV5-5 and J is TRBJ2-7; D unclear. Germline lookup yields CDR1 SGHKS and CDR2 YYEKEE (reference sequence). The CDR3 is made up of 11 amino acids. Trimming took off 5 bases at V and 5 bases at J, with 8 bases between the two ends. The CDR3 nucleotides are TGTGCCAGCAGTTTGAGCAACGAGCAGTACTTC. This translates into CASSLSNEQYF.

The genes are TRBV19 and TRBJ1-4; D perhaps matches TRBD1 (6 bases). The CDR3 is 14 residues long. V lost 5 bases and J lost 5, with 12 bases in between. The germline gives CDR1 LNHDA, CDR2 SQIVND (reference sequence). CDR3 in amino acids: CASSHQGLNEKLFF. The CDR3 nucleotides are TGTGCCAGTAGTCACCAGGGGCTAAATGAAAAACTGTTTTTT.

This sequence joins TRBV3-1 (or the pseudogene TRBV3-2) and TRBJ1-5; D not resolved. V was pared by 1 base and J by 4 bases, with 11 bases between. This CDR3 spans 15 amino acids. Germline V gene lookup returns CDR1 LGHDT and CDR2 YNNKEL (reference sequence). The CDR3 loop reads CASSQVFGGNQPQHF. CDR3 in DNA: TGTGCCAGCAGCCAAGTTTTCGGAGGGAATCAGCCCCAGCATTTT.

This rearrangement joins TRBV27 to TRBJ2-7; 7 nucleotides match TRBD1. CDR3 length: 14 residues. After removal of 5 bases from V and 4 bases from J, the junction contained 8 bases not matched to a gene. From germline, CDR1 is MNHEY and CDR2 SMNVEV (reference sequence). This CDR3 is CASSRTQGLYEQYF. The CDR3 DNA follows: TGTGCCAGCAGTCGGACACAGGGGCTTTACGAGCAGTACTTC.

V gene TRBV4-1 combines with J gene TRBJ2-5, with D perhaps matching TRBD2 (5 bases). The ends were cut back, 1 base at V and 3 bases at J, with 12 bases in the middle. The CDR3 is made up of 15 amino acids. Germline CDR1 is MGHRA and CDR2 is YSYEKL. Here the CDR3 reads CASSQGDSVEETQYF. In DNA form, the CDR3 reads TGCGCCAGCAGCCAAGGGGATAGCGTAGAAGAGACCCAGTACTTC.

V gene TRBV10-3 combines with J gene TRBJ1-5; D not certain. The V end was cut by 2 bases, the J end by 4 bases, with 9 bases between. Germline lookup yields CDR1 ENHRY and CDR2 SYGVKD. The CDR3 is made up of 14 amino acids. DNA of the CDR3: TGTGCCATCAGTGAGGTCCAGGCTAATCAGCCCCAGCATTTT. Amino acid sequence: CAISEVQANQPQHF.

The rearrangement uses TRBV14 and TRBJ1-1; a possible D gene is TRBD1 (6 bases). The germline gives CDR1 SGHDN, CDR2 FVKESK. The CDR3 has 13 amino acids. Deletions cut 3 bases from V and 1 base from J, with 6 bases between. The CDR3 sequence: CASSQGQNTEAFF. The CDR3 DNA reads as TGTGCCAGCAGCCAGGGACAGAACACTGAAGCTTTCTTT.

The genes are TRBV6-1 and TRBJ1-3, with 8 bases aligning to TRBD1. V was pared by 2 bases and J by 7 bases, with 1 base of the junction left unmatched. This CDR3 region has 13 residues. Germline CDR1 MNHNS, CDR2 SASEGT. CDR3 sequence reads: CASSENRGNTIYF. The CDR3 DNA sequence: TGTGCCAGCAGTGAAAACAGGGGGAACACCATATATTTT.

V and J are TRBV18 and TRBJ1-5; D is perhaps TRBD1 (5 bases). Trimming shortened V by 6 bases and J by 7 bases, and 16 bases separated the two germline ends. CDR1 is KGHSH, CDR2 LQKENI, per germline. The CDR3 has 14 amino acids. In nucleotides, the CDR3 is TGTGCCAGCTCGTTCGGCGTCAGGGAACAGCCCCAGCATTTT. Protein product: CASSFGVREQPQHF.

The V gene is TRBV4-2, the J gene TRBJ1-5; 7 nucleotides match TRBD1. Per the germline V gene, CDR1 is LGHNA and CDR2 is YNFKEQ. V dropped 5 bases and J dropped 8; count of bases not matched to a gene: 15. The CDR3 has 16 amino acids. The CDR3 spells CASSSVTGPSLEPQHF. CDR3 nucleotide sequence: TGTGCCAGCAGCTCTGTGACAGGGCCCTCTTTGGAGCCCCAGCATTTT.

The V gene is TRBV5-6, the J gene TRBJ2-1; D unresolved. Germline V gives CDR1 SGHDT, CDR2 YYEEEE. Trimming took 7 bases from V and 3 from J, leaving 11 bases between them. The CDR3 totals 13 residues. CDR3 DNA sequence: TGTGCCAGCGGCGGTACCTTCTACAATGAGCAGTTCTTC. This translates into CASGGTFYNEQFF. Based on the CDR3 plus reference TRBV5-6 and TRBJ2-1, the full variable domain is DAGVTQSPTHLIKTRGQQVTLRCSPKSGHDTVSWYQQALGQGPQFIFQYYEEEERQRGNFPDRFSGHQFPNYSSELNVNALLLGDSALYLCASGGTFYNEQFFGPGTRLTVL.

This sequence joins TRBV9 and TRBJ1-5; 7 bases line up with TRBD1. CDR3 length: 16 residues. Per germline, CDR1 SGDLS and CDR2 YYNGEE. J lost 0 bases, V lost 4 bases, and 7 bases had no gene match. CDR3 DNA sequence: TGTGCCAGCAGCCCAGGGGGGGGATATAGCAATCAGCCCCAGCATTTT. It codes for CASSPGGGYSNQPQHF.

V gene TRBV7-8 combines with J gene TRBJ2-7, with 9 nucleotides matching TRBD1. The CDR3 consists of 16 residues. The ends lost 3 bases at V and 1 base at J; junction bases unmatched: 7. Germline CDR1 SGHVS, CDR2 FQNEAQ. CDR3 sequence (DNA): TGTGCCAGCAGCTTCACCTCCGGGACAGGGTCCTACGAGCAGTACTTC. Translation gives CASSFTSGTGSYEQYF.

The chain links TRBV7-8 to TRBJ2-5, with a weak D call TRBD2 (5 bases). The CDR3 covers 13 residues. V was pared by 5 bases and J by 7 bases, with 14 bases between. Germline-derived CDR1 and CDR2 are SGHVS and FQNEAQ. The CDR3 reads CASSLKVGGTQYF. Written as DNA, the CDR3 is TGTGCCAGCAGCCTTAAAGTAGGAGGGACCCAGTACTTC.

This clone was seen only once. The CDR3 reads CASSLRTGGGNTEAFF. CDR3 bases: TGTGCCAGCAGTTTGAGAACAGGTGGGGGGAACACTGAAGCTTTCTTT. The chain recombines TRBV27 with TRBJ1-1; D might be TRBD1 (5 bases). CDR1 and CDR2 (germline): MNHEY, SMNVEV (reference sequence). Trimming cost V 3 bases and J 1 base, with 15 bases left between them. CDR3 length: 16 residues.

This clone was seen only once. The V and J genes are TRBV29-1 and TRBJ1-2; unclear D gene. CDR1 SQVTM and CDR2 ANQGSEA come from the germline V gene. This CDR3 is 11 amino acids long. Trimming shortened V by 7 bases and J by 8 bases, and 14 bases separated the two germline ends. CDR3 coding DNA: TGCAGCGCTATATTGGGAGGAGGCTACACCTTC. The encoded protein is CSAILGGGYTF.

The chain recombines TRBV10-3 with TRBJ1-5; D gene unclear. CDR3 length: 15 residues. The V end lost 4 bases, the J end lost 3 bases, and 13 bases lay between the germline ends. Looked up from germline, CDR1 is ENHRY and CDR2 is SYGVKD. The CDR3 nucleotides are TGTGCCATCAGTGCTGGGCGAGCAGACAATCAGCCCCAGCATTTT. This translates into CAISAGRADNQPQHF.

This chain links TRBV6-2 or TRBV6-3 with TRBJ2-5; D is possibly TRBD2 (5 bases). Trimming left V 6 bases short and J 7 bases short, with 12 bases between. From germline, CDR1 is MNHEY and CDR2 SVGEGT. The CDR3 is made up of 12 amino acids. The CDR3 reads CASSQRFVTQYF. The CDR3 region has the DNA TGTGCCAGCAGCCAGCGGTTTGTGACCCAGTACTTC.

This clone was seen once. The V call is TRBV7-9, the J call TRBJ2-1; no reliable D call. The germline gives CDR1 SEHNR, CDR2 FQNEAQ (reference sequence). V dropped 7 bases and J dropped 15 bases, with 7 bases sitting between them. This CDR3 contains 8 residues. DNA of the CDR3: TGTGCCAGCAACATACCGTTCTTC. Translation: CASNIPFF.

This clone was recorded only once. The chain links TRBV6-1 to TRBJ2-7; 12 bases line up with TRBD2. Trimming removed 3 bases from V and 9 bases from J; junction bases left unmatched: 6. The CDR3 runs 14 residues. Germline CDR1 and CDR2: MNHNS and SASEGT. Written as DNA, the CDR3 is TGTGCCAGCAGTGATCGGCTAGCGGGAGGGCGGCAGTACTTC. Translation: CASSDRLAGGRQYF.